These 11 T cell receptor beta chains came from one sample sequenced in a study of OX40 agonist ivuxolimab in advanced cancers. Assay used: immunoSEQ multiplex PCR; TCRdb lists only in-frame clones, some missing. The sample yields tens of thousands of clones, more than 65% seen once. The source material was CD4+ or CD8+ T cells sorted from blood, sampled in a trial of the OX40 agonist ivuxolimab. Receptor source: an adult with an advanced solid tumor such as melanoma, head and neck, liver or kidney cancer.

V and J are TRBV4-1 and TRBJ2-7; D perhaps matches TRBD2 (5 bases). The germline CDR1 and CDR2 sequences are MGHRA and YSYEKL. This CDR3 is built from 15 residues. Trimming pared 3 bases from V and 7 bases from J, leaving 19 bases between. The DNA of the CDR3 is TGCGCCAGCAGCCAGGATCCGGGATACCTACGAGAGCAGTACTTC. Its translation is CASSQDPGYLREQYF.

The chain employs TRBV4-1 and TRBJ1-1; D remains unclear. The germline V and J ends were trimmed by 1 base and 0 bases, with 18 bases remaining between them. The germline CDR1 and CDR2 sequences are MGHRA and YSYEKL. This CDR3 has 18 residues. The CDR3 region is CASSQAGTVSTLNTEAFF. For the CDR3, the DNA is TGCGCCAGCAGCCAAGCTGGAACAGTTTCGACCTTGAACACTGAAGCTTTCTTT.

The count of this clone is one. The rearrangement links TRBV28 to TRBJ1-3; D is unresolved. CDR3 size: 11 residues. V lost 4 bases and J 13 bases, leaving 11 bases between the germline ends. Germline lookup yields CDR1 MDHEN and CDR2 SYDVKM. Written as DNA, the CDR3 is TGTGCCAGCAGTTCCATACGTCTTATATATTTT. Residues: CASSSIRLIYF.

The chain joins TRBV30 to TRBJ2-1; 14 nucleotides agree with TRBD2. Germline V gene lookup returns CDR1 GTSNPN and CDR2 SVGIG (reference sequence). V trimming: 1 base; J trimming: 0 bases; junction bases outside the gene matches: 11. This CDR3 has 20 residues. This chain's CDR3 is CAWSEMGLAGDFSSYNEQFF. For the CDR3, the DNA is TGTGCCTGGAGTGAGATGGGACTAGCGGGAGATTTTAGCTCCTACAATGAGCAGTTCTTC.

V gene TRBV5-1 combines with J gene TRBJ1-6; 8 positions match TRBD1. The CDR3 sequence is 15 residues long. V lost 2 bases, J lost 4 bases, and 2 bases stayed unmatched. Germline loops: CDR1 SGHRS, CDR2 YFSETQ. CDR3 residues: CASSFRDRYNSPLHF. The CDR3 coding sequence is TGCGCCAGCAGCTTCCGGGACAGGTATAATTCACCCCTCCACTTT.

The chain recombines TRBV28 with TRBJ1-6; 7 bases are a match to TRBD1. Germline trimming cut 6 bases from V and 5 bases from J; bases unmatched to any gene: 16. CDR1 and CDR2 (germline): MDHEN, SYDVKM. The CDR3 runs 18 residues. The CDR3 nucleotides are TGTGCCAGCAGCTTAACAACTCCGGGACAGCCAAATAATTCACCCCTCCACTTT. This translates into CASSLTTPGQPNNSPLHF.

This clone appeared a single time. The V and J genes are TRBV6-1 and TRBJ2-3; 12 bases map to TRBD2. CDR1 is MNHNS and CDR2 is SASEGT in the germline V gene. The CDR3 is 16 residues long. Germline trimming cut 3 bases from V and 5 bases from J; bases unmatched to any gene: 6. The CDR3 bases are TGTGCCAGCAGTGAGATACTAGCGGGAGGTAGAGATACGCAGTATTTT. Protein product: CASSEILAGGRDTQYF.

Only a few counts were recorded for this clone. The V call is TRBV7-7, the J call TRBJ1-1; D call uncertain. The V gene's germline CDR1 is SSHAT and CDR2 FNYEAQ (reference sequence). This CDR3 has 13 residues. The germline V and J ends were trimmed by 6 bases and 1 base, with 9 bases remaining between them. CDR3 amino acids: CASSRDRNTEAFF. The CDR3 DNA reads as TGTGCCAGCAGTAGGGATAGGAACACTGAAGCTTTCTTT.

This clone is a singleton in its sample. The J gene is TRBJ1-2, the V gene TRBV2; D unclear. The V end lost 5 bases, the J end lost 8 bases, and 12 bases lay between the germline ends. The CDR3 runs 12 residues. CDR1 is SNHLY, CDR2 FYNNEI, per germline. In DNA, the CDR3 is TGTGCCAGCAGTCAAGACTTGAACGGCTACACCTTC. Residues: CASSQDLNGYTF.

J is TRBJ2-2 and V is TRBV7-2, with 9 bases matching TRBD2. V was pared by 3 bases and J by 0 bases, with 5 bases of the junction left unmatched. The V gene's germline CDR1 is SGHTA and CDR2 FQGNSA. The CDR3 is 17 residues long. The CDR3 sequence: CASSFGGGASNTGELFF. The CDR3 coding sequence is TGTGCCAGCAGCTTTGGCGGGGGGGCGTCGAACACCGGGGAGCTGTTTTTT.

V is TRBV7-9 and J is TRBJ1-4; maybe TRBD1 (5 bases). Trimming removed 5 bases at V and 8 bases at J, with 6 bases between. Germline V gene lookup returns CDR1 SEHNR and CDR2 FQNEAQ (reference sequence). The CDR3 covers 11 residues. The CDR3 coding sequence is TGTGCCAGCAGCCCAGGGGAAAAACTGTTTTTT. It is translated as CASSPGEKLFF.